What follows describes a single TCR beta chain. Here immunoSEQ multiplex PCR was the method, and the copy in TCRdb shows in-frame clones only, minus some. The sample lists fewer than 250,000 clones, over 75% occurring once. Trimming removed 0 bases at V and 8 bases at J, with 15 bases between. This CDR3 has 15 residues. Germline CDR1 and CDR2: SGHDT and YYEEEE. These data originate in a study of blood T cell repertoires in COVID-19. Turning to the study itself: Samples taken during acute and convalescent COVID-19 were collected in the United States, Italy and Spain. In each case, the material was cDNA or gDNA derived from T cells, B-cell-depleted T cells, or PBMCs.

The chain joins TRBV5-6 to TRBJ2-4; tentative D call: TRBD1 (5 bases). This TCR was sampled from a woman aged 35 to 49 who had recovered from COVID-19. Sample: peripheral blood. CDR3 amino acids: CASSLVGRDTDIQYF. The CDR3 DNA sequence: TGTGCCAGCAGCTTGGTTGGCAGGGATACAGACATTCAGTACTTC.